The entry below gives a single T cell receptor (beta chain) sequence along with its context. What it recognizes is unknown. This CDR3 has 15 residues. Germline-derived CDR1 and CDR2 are LNHNV and YYDKDF (reference sequence). The V end was cut by 1 base, the J end by 8 bases, with 14 bases between. The data are from a study of siplizumab effects on memory and regulatory T cells. Study observations and caveats: Alloreactive sequences from unstimulated CD4+ memory cells fell significantly with siplizumab. Poor capture below about 10^-5 frequency left most alloreactive clones unmapped to unstimulated subsets. Under siplizumab, an average around 69% of mappable alloreactive CD4+ clones were Treg-derived, compared with 26.9% in controls.

Measured with immunoSEQ multiplex PCR; TCRdb has only the in-frame clones, and not every one. Here the sample spans 85,000 to 130,000 clones, 75% to 95% being singletons. The receptor comes from a human donor in good health. Some clones in this sample may be carry-over from other donors' samples. The chain joins TRBV15 to TRBJ1-4, with D possibly TRBD1 on 5 matching bases. The sample comprised CD4+ T cells sorted from blood. CDR3 loop: CATSRVPGDGEKLFF. CDR3 DNA: TGTGCCACCAGCAGAGTACCGGGGGATGGGGAAAAACTGTTTTTT. The entire variable domain, with the rest obtained from reference TRBV15 and TRBJ1-4, is as follows: DAMVIQNPRYQVTQFGKPVTLSCSQTLNHNVMYWYQQKSSQAPKLLFHYYDKDFNNEADTPDNFQSRRPNTSFCFLDIRSPGLGDTAMYLCATSRVPGDGEKLFFGSGTQLSVL.